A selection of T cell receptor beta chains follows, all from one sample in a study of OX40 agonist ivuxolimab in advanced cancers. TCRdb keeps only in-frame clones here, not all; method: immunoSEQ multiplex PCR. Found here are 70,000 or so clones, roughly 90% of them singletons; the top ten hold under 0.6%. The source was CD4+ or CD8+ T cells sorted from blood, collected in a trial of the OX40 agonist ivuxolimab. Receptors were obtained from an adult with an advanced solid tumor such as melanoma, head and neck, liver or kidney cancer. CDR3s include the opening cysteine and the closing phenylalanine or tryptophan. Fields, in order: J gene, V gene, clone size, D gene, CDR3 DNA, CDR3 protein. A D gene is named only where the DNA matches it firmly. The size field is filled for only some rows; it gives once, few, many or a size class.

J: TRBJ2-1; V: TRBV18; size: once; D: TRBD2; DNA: TGTGCCAGCTCGCCCCGGACTAGCGGGACTGGTGAGCAGTTCTTC; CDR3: CASSPRTSGTGEQFF
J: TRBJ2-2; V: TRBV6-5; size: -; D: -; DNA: TGTGCCAGCACTGGGCTATTATTCACCGGGGAGCTGTTTTTT; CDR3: CASTGLLFTGELFF
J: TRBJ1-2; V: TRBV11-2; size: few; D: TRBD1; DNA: TGTGCCAGCAGCAGGGGGCTCTATGGCTACACCTTC; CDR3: CASSRGLYGYTF
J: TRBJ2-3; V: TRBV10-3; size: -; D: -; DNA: TGTGCCATCAGTCCCCCCTTGACTGGGGCTAGCACAGATACGCAGTATTTT; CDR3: CAISPPLTGASTDTQYF
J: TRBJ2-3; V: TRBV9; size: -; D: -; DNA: TGTGCCAGCAGCGCATCCTCAGGCACAGATACGCAGTATTTT; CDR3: CASSASSGTDTQYF
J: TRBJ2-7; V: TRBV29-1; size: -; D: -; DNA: TGCAGCGTGCTTACAGGGAATCCATCCTACGAGCAGTACTTC; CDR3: CSVLTGNPSYEQYF
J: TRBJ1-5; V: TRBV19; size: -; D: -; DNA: TGTGCCACCCGGGTGATTTGGGCCAATCAGCCCCAGCATTTT; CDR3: CATRVIWANQPQHF
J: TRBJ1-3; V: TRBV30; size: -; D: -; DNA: TGTGCCTGGGTAGACAGGAGCTCTGGAAACACCATATATTTT; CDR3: CAWVDRSSGNTIYF
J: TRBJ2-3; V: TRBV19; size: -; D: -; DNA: TGTGCCAGTAGTATGAACCGGGGAGATACGCAGTATTTT; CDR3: CASSMNRGDTQYF
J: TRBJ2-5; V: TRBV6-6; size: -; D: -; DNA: TGTGCCAGCAGTTACTTGTTGGAGACCCAGTACTTC; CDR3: CASSYLLETQYF
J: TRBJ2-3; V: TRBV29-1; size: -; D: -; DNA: TGCAGCGTAGCTATGACAGATACGCAGTATTTT; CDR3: CSVAMTDTQYF
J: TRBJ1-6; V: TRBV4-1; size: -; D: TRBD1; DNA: TGCGCCAGCAGCGGACAGGGTGAGTCACCCCTCCACTTT; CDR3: CASSGQGESPLHF